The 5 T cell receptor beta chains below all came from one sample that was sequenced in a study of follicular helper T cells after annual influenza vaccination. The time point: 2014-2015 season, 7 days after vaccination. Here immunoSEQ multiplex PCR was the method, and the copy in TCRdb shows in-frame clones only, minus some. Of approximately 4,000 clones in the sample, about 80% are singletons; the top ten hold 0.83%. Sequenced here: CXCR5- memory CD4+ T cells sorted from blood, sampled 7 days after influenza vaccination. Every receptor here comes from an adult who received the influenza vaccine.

CDR3 loop: CASSDPQFGRGGRNEQFF. In DNA, the CDR3 is TGTGCCAGCAGTGACCCACAGTTTGGGCGGGGGGGCCGCAATGAGCAGTTCTTC. The chain employs TRBV6-1 and TRBJ2-1; TRBD2 matches at 9 bases. Germline CDR1 reads MNHNS; CDR2 reads SASEGT. With V trimmed by 3 bases and J by 6 bases, 15 bases remained unmatched. There are 18 residues in the CDR3.

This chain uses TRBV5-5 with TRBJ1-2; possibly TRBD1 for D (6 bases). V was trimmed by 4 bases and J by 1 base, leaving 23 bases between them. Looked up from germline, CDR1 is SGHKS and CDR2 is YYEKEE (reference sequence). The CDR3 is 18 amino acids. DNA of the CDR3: TGTGCCAGCAGCCTATCTACTCTCCAGGAGGGGGTTAACTATGGCTACACCTTC. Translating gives CASSLSTLQEGVNYGYTF.

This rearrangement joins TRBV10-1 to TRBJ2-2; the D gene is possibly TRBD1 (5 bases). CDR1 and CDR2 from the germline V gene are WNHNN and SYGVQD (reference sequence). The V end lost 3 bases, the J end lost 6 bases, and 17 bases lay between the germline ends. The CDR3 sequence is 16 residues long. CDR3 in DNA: TGCGCCAGCAGTGACTACCTCGATCAGGGTGCCGGGGAGCTGTTTTTT. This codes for CASSDYLDQGAGELFF.

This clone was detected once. The CDR3 DNA reads as TGCGCCACCCGACAGTGGGGCAGTCGCTACAATGAGCAGTTCTTC. Amino acid sequence: CATRQWGSRYNEQFF. The gene calls are TRBV4-1 and TRBJ2-1; tentatively, D is TRBD1 (5 bases). Deletions cut 10 bases from V and 3 bases from J, with 19 bases between. CDR1 is MGHRA, CDR2 YSYEKL, per germline. The CDR3 contains 15 residues.

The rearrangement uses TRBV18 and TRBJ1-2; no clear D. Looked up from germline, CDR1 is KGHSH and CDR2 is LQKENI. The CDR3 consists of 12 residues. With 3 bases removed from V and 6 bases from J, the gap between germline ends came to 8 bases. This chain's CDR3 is CASSPLINGYTF. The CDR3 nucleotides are TGTGCCAGCTCACCCCTTATTAATGGCTACACCTTC.